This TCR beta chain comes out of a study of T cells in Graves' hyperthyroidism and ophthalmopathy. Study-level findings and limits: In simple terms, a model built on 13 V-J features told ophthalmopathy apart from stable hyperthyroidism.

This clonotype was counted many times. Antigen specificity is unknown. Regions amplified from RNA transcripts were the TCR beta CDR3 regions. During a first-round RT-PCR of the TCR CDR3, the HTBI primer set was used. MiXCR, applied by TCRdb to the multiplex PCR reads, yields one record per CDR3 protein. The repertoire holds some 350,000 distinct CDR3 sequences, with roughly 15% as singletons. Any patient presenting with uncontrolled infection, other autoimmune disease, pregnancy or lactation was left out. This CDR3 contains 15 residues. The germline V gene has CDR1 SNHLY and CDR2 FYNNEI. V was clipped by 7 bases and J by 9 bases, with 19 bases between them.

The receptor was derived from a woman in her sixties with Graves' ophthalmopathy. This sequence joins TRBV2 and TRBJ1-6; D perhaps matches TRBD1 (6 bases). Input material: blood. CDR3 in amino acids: CASTEGTPRRSPLHF. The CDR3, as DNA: TGTGCCAGCACCGAGGGGACACCGAGGCGTTCACCCCTCCACTTT.